This T cell receptor (beta chain) was profiled in a study of Graves' ophthalmopathy and Graves' hyperthyroidism. For repertoire sequencing, the TCR beta CDR3 regions were amplified from RNA transcripts. Amplification began with first-round RT-PCR using HTBI primers, then second-round multiplex PCR was performed. Using its own MiXCR run on the multiplex PCR reads, TCRdb lists one record per CDR3 protein. The sample includes over a million distinct CDR3 sequences, less than 45% of them seen just once. This clonotype was counted only a few times. This CDR3 spans 18 amino acids. V dropped 4 bases and J dropped 1; count of bases not matched to a gene: 15. The germline V gene has CDR1 DFQATT and CDR2 SNEGSKA (reference sequence).

This sequence joins TRBV20-1 and TRBJ1-5, with 8 nucleotides matching TRBD1. The sample comprised peripheral blood or thyroid tissue (not recorded which). The TCR comes from an adult man with Graves' hyperthyroidism. The CDR3 DNA is TGCAGTGCTAAATCGTACAGGGGGGTTAATTGGAGCAATCAGCCCCAGCATTTT. Its protein product is CSAKSYRGVNWSNQPQHF.